This paragraph reports one T cell receptor beta chain. What it binds is not known. CDR1 is SGHRS and CDR2 is YFSETQ in the germline V gene. This CDR3 has 16 residues. With V trimmed by 2 bases and J by 0 bases, 4 bases remained unmatched. TCRdb re-called the RT-PCR reads with MiXCR, one entry per CDR3 protein. The sample consists of about 520,000 distinct CDR3 sequences, approximately 7.3% of them appearing once. The record originates from a study of response to subunit inactivated influenza vaccine. Regarding the study as a whole: Only a handful of new T cells, the authors suggested, are recruited with each seasonal influenza vaccination.

The rearrangement joins TRBV5-1 to TRBJ1-5; 8 bases are a match to TRBD1. This sequence originates from a man aged 45 to 70 who received an inactivated influenza vaccine. The sample here was PBMCs from blood, taken less than 25 months after vaccination. The CDR3 here is CASSLGGTGSNQPQHF. Written as DNA, the CDR3 is TGCGCCAGCAGCTTAGGAGGGACAGGTAGCAATCAGCCCCAGCATTTT.